This T cell receptor beta chain was sequenced in a study of T cells in Graves' hyperthyroidism and ophthalmopathy (dated by TCRdb to between 2017 and 2020). About the full investigation: Peripheral blood samples were taken at initial diagnosis, before any treatment was given. The 95 to 100 discovery patients were randomly split 7:3 into training and test sets. Prospective prediction of ophthalmopathy was tested in an independent validation cohort of 18 to 20 hyperthyroidism patients and around 16 patients who later progressed to ophthalmopathy. After blood sampling, hyperthyroidism patients were treated with methimazole at a starting dose of 30 mg daily, and ophthalmopathy patients were treated with high-dose intravenous methylprednisolone. The paper reports TCR Vbeta CDR3 sequencing of roughly 140 peripheral blood samples: over 40 ophthalmopathy, 75 to 80 hyperthyroidism and around 17 progressor patients. In addition, the study compared T-cell repertoires in thyroid tissue and in blood from about 6 Graves' hyperthyroidism patients. To identify TCR V-J signatures that set the groups apart, the researchers used a discovery cohort of 90 to 100 patients, made up of fewer than 50 with Graves' ophthalmopathy and about 60 with stable Graves' hyperthyroidism. Results the study describes overall, beyond this receptor: No statistical method was used to set the sample size in advance, and investigators knew the group allocation. Ophthalmopathy was separated from stable hyperthyroidism by a 13 V-J signature model, with approximately 90% sensitivity and about 81% specificity obtained in cross-validation and 80%/75% obtained in testing. Blood samples also contained most of the expanded thyroid clonotypes (frequency above 0.001), which suggests that blood repertoires may reflect thyroid immune responses. In validation, the model predicted progression to ophthalmopathy a median of about 5.9 months before onset, with over 55% sensitivity and about 72% specificity.

This clonotype was found a few times. Its antigen is not yet known. Per-base quality was not reported, and no clone a single base away is much larger than it. V and J lose 5 bases and 7 bases, and a span of 9 bases separates them. CDR1 is given as MGHDK and CDR2 as SYGVNS, both from the germline V gene. The CDR3 has 11 amino acids, counting the end cysteine and phenylalanine. Only the CDR3 portion is preserved as DNA: 33 bases, with reading frame beginning at the first base. The TCR beta CDR3 regions were amplified from the RNA transcripts. For the first round of RT-PCR on the TCR CDR3, the HTBI primer set was used together with the Qiagen OneStep RT-PCR kit. A second multiplex PCR round built the libraries, followed by size selection and purification. Libraries were sequenced paired-end with 100 bp reads on an Illumina HiSeq2000. Concerning the study's data processing: SOAPnuke was used to process the raw data, removing reads that contained adapters or uncalled bases, had a mean Phred below 15, or lacked an exact match to the constant primer or identifier. High-quality paired reads were merged using COPE v1.2.5, and each unique nucleotide sequence was defined as a clonotype. MiTCR v1.1 was used to align clonotypes to the IMGT TRBV, TRBD and TRBJ reference segments. Only V-J combinations with frequency above 0.0001, covering about 99% of repertoires, were analysed. A TCS score was defined as the ratio of F50 (clonal expansion) to E x V (chaos), with BLOSUM62-based TCRdist applied between CDR3 peptides within each V-J. Welch's t-statistics and random forest reduced 500 to 650 V-J features to 10 to 15, which were used in a naive Bayes classifier (R e1071). The raw public data were reprocessed by TCRdb itself: fastp quality trimming at Q25, MiXCR clonotype calling, in-frame beta chains only. Rows are unified per CDR3 protein, each entry keeping the most common DNA and genes. The V and J calls reflect TCRdb's pipeline rather than the authors' work. A total of 550,000 to 600,000 distinct CDR3 sequences appear in this sample, 12% to 15% of them only once. Around 7% of the sample comes from the top ten.

Ophthalmopathy patients had moderately to severely active disease, Clinical Activity Score of at least 3, NOSPECS grade of at least 4, and duration under 3 months. The study excluded patients with uncontrolled infections, other autoimmune diseases, pregnancy or lactation. Clinical symptoms, serum thyroxine and TRAb, thyroid ultrasound, and orbital computed tomography formed the basis for the diagnoses. PBMCs were isolated from 10 ml of fresh peripheral blood by Ficoll-Paque density gradient centrifugation. Trizol reagent was used to extract total RNA, and RNA quality was then checked on an Agilent 2100 Bioanalyzer.

The rearranged segments are TRBV25-1 and TRBJ2-7; the D region possibly corresponds to TRBD2 (5 bases align). Material: blood. The TCR comes from a woman aged 18 to 35 with Graves' ophthalmopathy. The nucleotide sequence reads TGTGCCAGCAGTAACGGCGGGGAGCAGTACTTC. This is translated as CASSNGGEQYF.